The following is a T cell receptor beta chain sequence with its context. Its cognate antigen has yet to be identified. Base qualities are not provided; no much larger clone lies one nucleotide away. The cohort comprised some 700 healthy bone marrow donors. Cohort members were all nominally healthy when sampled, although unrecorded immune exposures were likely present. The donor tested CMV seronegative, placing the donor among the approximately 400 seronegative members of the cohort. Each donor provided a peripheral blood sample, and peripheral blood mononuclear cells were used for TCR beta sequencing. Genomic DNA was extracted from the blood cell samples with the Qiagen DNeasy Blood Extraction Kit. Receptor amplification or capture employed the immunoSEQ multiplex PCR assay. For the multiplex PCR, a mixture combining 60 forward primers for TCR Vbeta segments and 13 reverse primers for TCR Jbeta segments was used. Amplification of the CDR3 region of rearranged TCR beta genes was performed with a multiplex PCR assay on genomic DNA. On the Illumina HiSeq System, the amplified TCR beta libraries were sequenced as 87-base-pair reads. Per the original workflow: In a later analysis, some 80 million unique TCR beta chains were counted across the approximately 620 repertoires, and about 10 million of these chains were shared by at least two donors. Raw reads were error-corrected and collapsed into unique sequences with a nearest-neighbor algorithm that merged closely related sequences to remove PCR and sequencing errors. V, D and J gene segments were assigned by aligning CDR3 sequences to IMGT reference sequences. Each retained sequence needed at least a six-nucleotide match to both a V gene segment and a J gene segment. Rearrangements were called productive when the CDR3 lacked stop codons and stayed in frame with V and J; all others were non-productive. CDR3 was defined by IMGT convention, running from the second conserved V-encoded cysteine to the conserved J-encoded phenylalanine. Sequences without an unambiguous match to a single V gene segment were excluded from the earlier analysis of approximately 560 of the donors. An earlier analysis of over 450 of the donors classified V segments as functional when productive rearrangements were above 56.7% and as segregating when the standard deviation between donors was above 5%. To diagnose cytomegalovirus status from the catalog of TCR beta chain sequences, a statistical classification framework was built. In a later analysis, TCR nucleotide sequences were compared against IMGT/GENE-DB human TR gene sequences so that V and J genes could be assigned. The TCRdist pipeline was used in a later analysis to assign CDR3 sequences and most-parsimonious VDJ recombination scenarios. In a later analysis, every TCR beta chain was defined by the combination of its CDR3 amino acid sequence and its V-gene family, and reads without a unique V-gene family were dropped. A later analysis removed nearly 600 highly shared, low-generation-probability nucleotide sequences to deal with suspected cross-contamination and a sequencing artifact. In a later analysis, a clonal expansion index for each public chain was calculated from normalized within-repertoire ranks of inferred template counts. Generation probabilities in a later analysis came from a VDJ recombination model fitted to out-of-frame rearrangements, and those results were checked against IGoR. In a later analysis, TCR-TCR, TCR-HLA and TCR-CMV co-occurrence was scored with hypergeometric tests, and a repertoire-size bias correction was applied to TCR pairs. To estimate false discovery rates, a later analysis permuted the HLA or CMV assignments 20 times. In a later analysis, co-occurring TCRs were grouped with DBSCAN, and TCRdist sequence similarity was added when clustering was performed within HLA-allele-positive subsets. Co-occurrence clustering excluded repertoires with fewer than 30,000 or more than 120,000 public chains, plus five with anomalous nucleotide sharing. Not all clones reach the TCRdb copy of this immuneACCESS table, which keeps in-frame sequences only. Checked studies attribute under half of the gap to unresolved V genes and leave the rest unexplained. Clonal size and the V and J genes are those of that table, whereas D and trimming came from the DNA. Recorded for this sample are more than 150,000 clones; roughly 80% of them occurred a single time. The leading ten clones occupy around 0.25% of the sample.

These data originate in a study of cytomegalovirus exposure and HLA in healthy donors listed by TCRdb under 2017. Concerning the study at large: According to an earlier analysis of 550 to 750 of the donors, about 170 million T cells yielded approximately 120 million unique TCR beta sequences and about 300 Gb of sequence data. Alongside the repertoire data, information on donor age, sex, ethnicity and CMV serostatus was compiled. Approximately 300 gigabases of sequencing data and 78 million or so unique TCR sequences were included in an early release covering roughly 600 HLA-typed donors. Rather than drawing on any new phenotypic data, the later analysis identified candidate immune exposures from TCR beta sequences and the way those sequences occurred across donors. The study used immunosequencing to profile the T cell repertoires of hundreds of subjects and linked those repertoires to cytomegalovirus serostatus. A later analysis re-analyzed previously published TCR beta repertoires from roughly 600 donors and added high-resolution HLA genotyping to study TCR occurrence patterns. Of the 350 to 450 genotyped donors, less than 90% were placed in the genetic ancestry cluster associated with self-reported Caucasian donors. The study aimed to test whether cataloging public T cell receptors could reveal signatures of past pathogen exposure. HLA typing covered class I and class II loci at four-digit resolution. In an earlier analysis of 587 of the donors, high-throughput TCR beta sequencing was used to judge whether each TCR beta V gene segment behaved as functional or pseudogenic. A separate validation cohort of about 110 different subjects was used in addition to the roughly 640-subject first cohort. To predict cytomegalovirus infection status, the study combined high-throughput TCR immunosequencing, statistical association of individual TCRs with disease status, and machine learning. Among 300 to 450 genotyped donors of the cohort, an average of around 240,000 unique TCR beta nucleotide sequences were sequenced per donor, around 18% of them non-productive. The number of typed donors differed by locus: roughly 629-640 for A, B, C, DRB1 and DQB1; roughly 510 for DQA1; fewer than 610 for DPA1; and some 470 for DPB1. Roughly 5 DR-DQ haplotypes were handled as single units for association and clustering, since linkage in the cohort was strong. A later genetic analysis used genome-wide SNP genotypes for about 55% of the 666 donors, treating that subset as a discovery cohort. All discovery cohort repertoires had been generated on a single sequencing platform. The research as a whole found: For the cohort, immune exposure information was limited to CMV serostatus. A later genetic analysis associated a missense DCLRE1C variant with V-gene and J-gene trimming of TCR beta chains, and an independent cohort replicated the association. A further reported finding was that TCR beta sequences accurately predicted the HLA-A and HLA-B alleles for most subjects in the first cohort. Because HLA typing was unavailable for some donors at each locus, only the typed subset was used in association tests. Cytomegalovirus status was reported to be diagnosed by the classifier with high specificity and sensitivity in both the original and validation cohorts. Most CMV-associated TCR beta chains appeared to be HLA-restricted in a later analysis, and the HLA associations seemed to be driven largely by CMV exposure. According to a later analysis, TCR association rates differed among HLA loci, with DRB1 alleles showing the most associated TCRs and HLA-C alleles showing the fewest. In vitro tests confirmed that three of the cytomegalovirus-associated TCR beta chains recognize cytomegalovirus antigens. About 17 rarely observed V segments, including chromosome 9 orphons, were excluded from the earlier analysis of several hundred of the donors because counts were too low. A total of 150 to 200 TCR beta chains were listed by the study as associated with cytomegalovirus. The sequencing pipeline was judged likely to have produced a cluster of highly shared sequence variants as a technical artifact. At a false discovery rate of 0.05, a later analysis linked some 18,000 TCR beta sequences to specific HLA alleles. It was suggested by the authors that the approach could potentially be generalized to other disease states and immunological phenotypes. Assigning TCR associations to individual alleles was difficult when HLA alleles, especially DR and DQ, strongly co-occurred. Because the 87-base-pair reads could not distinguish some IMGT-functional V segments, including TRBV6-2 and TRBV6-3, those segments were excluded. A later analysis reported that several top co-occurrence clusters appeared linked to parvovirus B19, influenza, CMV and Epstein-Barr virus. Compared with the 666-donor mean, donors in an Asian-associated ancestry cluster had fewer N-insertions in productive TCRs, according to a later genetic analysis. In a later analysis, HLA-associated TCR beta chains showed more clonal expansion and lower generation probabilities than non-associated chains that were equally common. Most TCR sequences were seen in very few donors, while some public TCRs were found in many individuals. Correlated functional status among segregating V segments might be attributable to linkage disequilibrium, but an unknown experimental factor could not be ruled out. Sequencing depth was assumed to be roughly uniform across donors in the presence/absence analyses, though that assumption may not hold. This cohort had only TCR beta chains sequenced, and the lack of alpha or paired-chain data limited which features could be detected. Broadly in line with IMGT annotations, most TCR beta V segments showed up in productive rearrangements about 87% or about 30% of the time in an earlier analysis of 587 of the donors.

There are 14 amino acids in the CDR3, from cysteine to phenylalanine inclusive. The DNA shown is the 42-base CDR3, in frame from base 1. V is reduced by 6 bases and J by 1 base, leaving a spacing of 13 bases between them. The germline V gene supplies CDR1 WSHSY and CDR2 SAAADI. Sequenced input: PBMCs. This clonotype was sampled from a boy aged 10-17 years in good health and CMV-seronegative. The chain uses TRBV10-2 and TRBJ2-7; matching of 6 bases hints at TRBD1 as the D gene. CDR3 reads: CASRGAGLSYEQYF. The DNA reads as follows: TGCGCCAGCAGGGGGGCAGGCCTATCCTACGAGCAGTACTTC.